Each of the 12 T cell receptor beta chains below was sequenced from the same sample in a study of T cell repertoires in cytomegalovirus infection. No antigen is known for these receptors. Each CDR3 protein gets one entry after TCRdb re-called the reads with MiXCR. The table lists about 740,000 distinct CDR3 sequences, roughly 36% of them singletons, with 15% to 20% in the top ten. Sequencing used cultured PBMCs, obtained from culture after CMV antigen stimulation. The source is a human donor in good health (CMV status not recorded). Some clones in this sample may be carry-over from other donors' samples.

CDR3 in DNA: TGTGCCAGCAGTGAACGGACAGGATCGAACACCGGGGAGCTGTTTTTT. It translates to CASSERTGSNTGELFF. The gene calls are TRBV2 and TRBJ2-2; 7 bases line up with TRBD1. The length of the CDR3 is 16 residues. Per the germline V gene, CDR1 is SNHLY and CDR2 is FYNNEI. J lost 0 bases, V lost 2 bases, and 3 bases had no gene match.

This chain connects TRBV12-3 or TRBV12-4 to TRBJ1-2; TRBD1 matches 7 bases. Trimming took 6 bases from V and 2 from J; bases not matched to a gene: 6. The CDR3 runs 14 residues. The CDR3 loop reads CASRSGQLNYGYTF. CDR3 nucleotides: TGTGCCAGCAGGTCGGGACAGCTAAACTATGGCTACACCTTC.

This clonotype has just a few counts. The chain has TRBV9 and TRBJ2-7; D gene unclear. V was cut by 3 bases and J by 2 bases, with 12 bases left in between. Germline V gene lookup returns CDR1 SGDLS and CDR2 YYNGEE. The CDR3 is 14 amino acids. The CDR3 sequence: CASSERVIPYEQYF. The CDR3 bases are TGTGCCAGCAGCGAGAGAGTTATCCCCTACGAGCAGTACTTC.

This clonotype was recorded a few times. The rearrangement uses TRBV6-6 and TRBJ2-3, with D perhaps TRBD1 (5 bases). The V and J ends lost 5 bases and 5 bases respectively, with 17 bases between them. Germline V gene sequence: CDR1 MNHNY, CDR2 SVGAGI (reference sequence). The CDR3 is made up of 15 amino acids. The CDR3 protein is CASSRAVFRGDTQYF. In DNA form, the CDR3 reads TGTGCCAGCAGTCGCGCCGTTTTTAGGGGAGATACGCAGTATTTT.

The chain has TRBV2 and TRBJ2-3; D is uncertain. The V end lost 2 bases, the J end lost 0 bases, and 9 bases lay between the germline ends. Per germline, CDR1 SNHLY and CDR2 FYNNEI. This CDR3 region has 15 residues. Here the CDR3 reads CASSERRPSTDTQYF. CDR3 in DNA: TGTGCCAGCAGTGAAAGGCGTCCTAGCACAGATACGCAGTATTTT.

This clonotype has ten or more counts. The chain employs TRBV7-2 and TRBJ2-1, with D hard to call. CDR1 and CDR2 from the germline V gene are SGHTA and FQGNSA. The CDR3 has 16 residues. The germline V and J ends were trimmed by 5 bases and 0 bases, with 14 bases remaining between them. The CDR3 nucleotides read TGTGCCAGCAGCCGTAGCTTCTCGAGCTCCTACAATGAGCAGTTCTTC. Protein: CASSRSFSSSYNEQFF.

V and J are TRBV11-2 and TRBJ2-1, with 10 bases fitting TRBD1. Germline V gene sequence: CDR1 SGHAT, CDR2 FQNNGV. The ends lost 4 bases at V and 6 bases at J; junction bases unmatched: 6. The CDR3 loop spans 15 amino acids. CDR3 sequence: CASSSSWTGGNEQFF. In nucleotides, the CDR3 is TGTGCCAGCAGCTCCTCCTGGACAGGGGGCAATGAGCAGTTCTTC.

In DNA, the CDR3 is TGTGCCAGTAGTATAGCAGGGGGAAGCCTCAATGAGCAGTTCTTC. Its translation: CASSIAGGSLNEQFF. The chain combines TRBV19 with TRBJ2-1; 7 bases are a match to TRBD1. Looked up from germline, CDR1 is LNHDA and CDR2 is SQIVND (reference sequence). J was trimmed by 6 bases and V by 1 base; bases with no gene match: 6. The CDR3 sequence is 15 residues long.

The sample holds a few counts of this clonotype. The chain couples TRBV5-4 to TRBJ1-1; 8 nucleotides align to TRBD1. CDR1 is SGHNT and CDR2 is YYREEE in the germline V gene (reference sequence). V was clipped by 0 bases and J by 6 bases; unmatched bases: 4. The CDR3 has 14 residues. CDR3 sequence (DNA): TGTGCCAGCAGCTTGGAAGACAGGGGTTCTGAAGCTTTCTTT. Its protein is CASSLEDRGSEAFF.

The CDR3 bases are TGTGCCAGCTCAGAATCCTTGAACACTGAAGCTTTCTTT. Protein product: CASSESLNTEAFF. The chain recombines TRBV18 with TRBJ1-1; D remains ambiguous. Germline V gene data show CDR1 as KGHSH and CDR2 as LQKENI. The CDR3 sequence is 13 residues long. Between the trimmed V and J ends, which lost 5 bases and 0 bases, there was a span of 7 bases. Looking up the rest from reference TRBV18 and TRBJ1-1 gives the full variable domain: NAGVMQNPRHLVRRRGQEARLRCSPMKGHSHVYWYRQLPEEGLKFMVYLQKENIIDESGMPKERFSAEFPKEGPSILRIQQVVRGDSAAYFCASSESLNTEAFFGQGTRLTVV.

This clonotype was seen once. The chain is built from TRBV10-3 and TRBJ2-7, with 7 bases matching TRBD2. V trimming: 5 bases; J trimming: 6 bases; junction bases outside the gene matches: 7. The CDR3 consists of 13 residues. CDR1 is ENHRY, CDR2 SYGVKD, per germline. The CDR3, as DNA: TGTGCCATCAGTCCCGGACTAGAGGGCGAGCAGTACTTC. Protein sequence: CAISPGLEGEQYF.

The chain recombines TRBV6-1 with TRBJ1-1, with 8 nucleotides matching TRBD1. Germline loops: CDR1 MNHNS, CDR2 SASEGT. The CDR3 is made up of 14 amino acids. J gave up 4 bases and V 7 bases, and 8 bases lay outside the gene matches. CDR3 nucleotide sequence: TGTGCCAGCATTCGGAACCAGGGGGCCACTGAAGCTTTCTTT. Amino acids: CASIRNQGATEAFF.